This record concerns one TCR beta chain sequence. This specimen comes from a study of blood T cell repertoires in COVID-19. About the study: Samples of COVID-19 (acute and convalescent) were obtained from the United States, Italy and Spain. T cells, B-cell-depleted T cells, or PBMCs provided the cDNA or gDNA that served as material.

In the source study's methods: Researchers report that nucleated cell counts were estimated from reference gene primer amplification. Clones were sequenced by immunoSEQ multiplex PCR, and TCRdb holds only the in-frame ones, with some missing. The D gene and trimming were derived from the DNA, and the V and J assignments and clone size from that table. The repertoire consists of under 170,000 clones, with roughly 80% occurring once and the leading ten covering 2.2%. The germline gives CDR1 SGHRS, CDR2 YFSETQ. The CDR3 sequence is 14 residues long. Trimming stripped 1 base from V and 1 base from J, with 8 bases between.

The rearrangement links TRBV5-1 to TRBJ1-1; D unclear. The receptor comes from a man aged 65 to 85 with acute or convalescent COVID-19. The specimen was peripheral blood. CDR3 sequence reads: CASSLWPENTEAFF. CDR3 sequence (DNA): TGCGCCAGCAGCTTGTGGCCAGAGAACACTGAAGCTTTCTTT.